The 8 T cell receptor beta chains presented below share a single source sample, sequenced in a study of OX40 agonist ivuxolimab in advanced cancers. The library was made by the immunoSEQ multiplex PCR assay. Sourced from immuneACCESS, this table was stored by TCRdb with only in-frame sequences that have V and J called. A share of the clones is absent; for the studies checked, an unresolved V gene accounts for under half, and the remainder has no known explanation. Within this sample are about 34,000 clones, with around 90% of them counted one time only. Roughly 4.2% of the sample is taken by the ten largest. The sample consisted of CD4+ or CD8+ T cells sorted from blood, taken in a trial of the OX40 agonist ivuxolimab. The source is an adult with an advanced solid tumor such as melanoma, head and neck, liver or kidney cancer.

The rearrangement joins TRBV28 to TRBJ1-3; D is ambiguous. The CDR3 spans 12 residues. Trimming left V 10 bases short and J 0 bases short, with 7 bases between. Germline V gives CDR1 MDHEN, CDR2 SYDVKM. The CDR3, as DNA: TGTGCCACCGGGAGCTCTGGAAACACCATATATTTT. This encodes CATGSSGNTIYF.

The J gene is TRBJ2-2, the V gene TRBV25-1; D might be TRBD1 (6 bases). With 6 bases removed from V and 2 bases from J, the gap between germline ends came to 10 bases. In germline, CDR1 is MGHDK, CDR2 SYGVNS. The CDR3 contains 14 residues. The CDR3 DNA reads as TGTGCCAGCAGCCGGGACACCAACACCGGGGAGCTGTTTTTT. Translated, it gives CASSRDTNTGELFF.

This clone was counted once. The chain carries TRBV18 and TRBJ2-2, with TRBD2 as a possible D gene (6 bases). The germline V and J ends were trimmed by 3 bases and 5 bases, with 19 bases remaining between them. The CDR3 totals 17 residues. Germline V lookup: CDR1 KGHSH, CDR2 LQKENI. CDR3 bases: TGTGCCAGCTCACCTCAAGCATCAGGCCGGGGGACCGGGGAGCTGTTTTTT. It is translated as CASSPQASGRGTGELFF.

CDR3 sequence reads: CASSAPDNSPLHF. The CDR3 coding sequence is TGTGCCAGCAGTGCCCCCGATAATTCACCCCTCCACTTT. The V call is TRBV25-1, the J call TRBJ1-6; D unresolved. The V and J ends lost 4 bases and 5 bases respectively, with 6 bases between them. There are 13 residues in the CDR3. Germline CDR1 MGHDK, CDR2 SYGVNS.

The chain combines TRBV2 with TRBJ1-5, with 9 bases that match TRBD1. Per germline, CDR1 SNHLY and CDR2 FYNNEI. The CDR3 has 14 amino acids. V lost 6 bases, J lost 7 bases, and 7 bases stayed unmatched. CDR3 nucleotide sequence: TGTGCCAGCAGCGACGGACAGGGGAACCAGCCCCAGCATTTT. Translated, it gives CASSDGQGNQPQHF.

V gene TRBV11-2 combines with J gene TRBJ2-3; D ambiguous. CDR1 is SGHAT and CDR2 is FQNNGV in the germline V gene. V was trimmed by 5 bases and J by 2 bases, leaving 17 bases between them. The CDR3 length is 16 residues. CDR3 loop: CASSNPSYSATDTQYF. CDR3 DNA: TGTGCCAGCAGCAACCCCAGTTACTCCGCCACAGATACGCAGTATTTT.

V is TRBV28 and J is TRBJ2-3; 7 bases are shared with TRBD1. This CDR3 region has 16 residues. The germline V gene encodes CDR1 MDHEN and CDR2 SYDVKM. Losses at the gene ends were 6 bases for V and 0 bases for J; bases not matched to a gene: 9. The CDR3 loop is CASRLAGGLSTDTQYF. DNA of the CDR3: TGTGCCAGCAGGTTGGCAGGGGGATTGAGCACAGATACGCAGTATTTT.

The chain employs TRBV28 and TRBJ2-7; 9 positions agree with TRBD2. CDR3 length equals 15 residues. V dropped 4 bases and J dropped 3; count of bases not matched to a gene: 7. CDR1 is MDHEN and CDR2 is SYDVKM in the germline V gene. CDR3 in amino acids: CASSSSGLAIYEQYF. CDR3 DNA sequence: TGTGCCAGCAGTTCCTCGGGACTAGCAATCTACGAGCAGTACTTC.